This entry lists 25 T cell receptor beta chains sequenced from one sample in a study of lymphopenia after photon versus proton radiotherapy. Assay used: immunoSEQ multiplex PCR; TCRdb lists only in-frame clones, some missing. This sample yields more than 70,000 clones, of which around 80% are seen a single time; approximately 1.3% belongs to the top ten. The material was peripheral blood, obtained from a patient treated with proton-based radiotherapy. These receptors were collected from a man in his 60s with pancreatic cancer.

The chain joins TRBV7-9 to TRBJ2-2; D call uncertain. V was shortened by 3 bases and J by 5 bases, with 13 bases between the two germline ends. The germline CDR1 and CDR2 sequences are SEHNR and FQNEAQ (reference sequence). The CDR3 extends over 15 amino acids. Here the CDR3 reads CASSFSTGGTGELFF. Here the CDR3 DNA reads TGTGCCAGCAGCTTTAGCACTGGTGGAACCGGGGAGCTGTTTTTT.

The rearrangement uses TRBV5-5 and TRBJ2-2, with 8 nucleotides matching TRBD1. CDR3 length: 16 residues. Germline trimming cut 4 bases from V and 4 bases from J; bases unmatched to any gene: 9. Germline V CDR1 and CDR2: SGHKS, YYEKEE (reference sequence). CDR3 DNA sequence: TGTGCCAGCAGCCTCGGACAGGGCGTAATCACCGGGGAGCTGTTTTTT. Its translation: CASSLGQGVITGELFF.

The chain is built from TRBV2 and TRBJ2-7, with TRBD1 as a possible D gene (6 bases). Germline CDR1 SNHLY, CDR2 FYNNEI. This CDR3 region has 14 residues. V shed 4 bases and J shed 6 bases, with 16 bases lying between them. The CDR3 coding sequence is TGTGCCAGCAGTGGGCTGGCAGGGGTGATCGAGCAGTACTTC. It codes for CASSGLAGVIEQYF. Combining the CDR3 with reference TRBV2 and TRBJ2-7 gives the whole variable domain EPEVTQTPSHQVTQMGQEVILRCVPISNHLYFYWYRQILGQKVEFLVSFYNNEISEKSEIFDDQFSVERPDGSNFTLKIRSTKLEDSAMYFCASSGLAGVIEQYFGPGTRLTVT.

The chain combines TRBV4-1 with TRBJ2-2, with D tentatively TRBD1 (6 bases). Germline V CDR1 and CDR2: MGHRA, YSYEKL. The CDR3 length is 17 residues. V was shortened by 3 bases and J by 7 bases, with 21 bases between the two germline ends. DNA for the CDR3: TGCGCCAGCAGCCAGCCTGACCGGGACATTGAAAACGGGGAGCTGTTTTTT. Translated, it gives CASSQPDRDIENGELFF.

The chain couples TRBV7-2 to TRBJ2-7; TRBD2 might be the D (5 bases). V dropped 1 base and J dropped 6 bases, with 10 bases sitting between them. Germline V gene sequence: CDR1 SGHTA, CDR2 FQGNSA. The CDR3 is 13 amino acids. The CDR3 region has the DNA TGTGCCAGCAGCTTAGGCGCTAGCAGCGAGCAGTACTTC. Translated: CASSLGASSEQYF.

The chain is built from TRBV21-1 and TRBJ1-5. TRBV21-1 is reported as a pseudogene. The CDR3 has 17 amino acids. The CDR3 bases are TGTGCCAGCAGCACTGGGACTGAGTCATATAGCAATCAGCCCCAGCATTTT. Its protein is CASSTGTESYSNQPQHF.

The V call is TRBV30, the J call TRBJ1-3; TRBD1 might be the D (5 bases). V was pared by 2 bases and J by 6 bases, with 23 bases between. CDR1 and CDR2 from the germline V gene are GTSNPN and SVGIG (reference sequence). The length of the CDR3 is 17 residues. CDR3 loop: CAWSPVRGRGNENTIYF. The CDR3 nucleotides are TGTGCCTGGAGTCCCGTCCGGGGGAGGGGAAACGAAAACACCATATATTTT.

V is TRBV27 and J is TRBJ1-5; D gene unclear. V gave up 8 bases and J gave up 0 bases, with 8 bases separating them. The CDR3 covers 13 residues. Germline-derived CDR1 and CDR2 are MNHEY and SMNVEV (reference sequence). The CDR3 nucleotides are TGTGCCAGCGCACCATATAGCAATCAGCCCCAGCATTTT. This translates into CASAPYSNQPQHF.

The chain has TRBV4-1 and TRBJ2-3; weak D call: TRBD2 (5 bases). Trimming took off 5 bases at V and 2 bases at J, with 17 bases between the two ends. The CDR3 spans 16 residues. The germline gives CDR1 MGHRA, CDR2 YSYEKL. The CDR3 bases are TGCGCCAGCAGCTCCCTGACGGGATCAACCACAGATACGCAGTATTTT. Its protein product is CASSSLTGSTTDTQYF.

The J gene is TRBJ2-1, the V gene TRBV4-3, with TRBD2 identical over 7 bases. The CDR3 sequence is 17 residues long. Trimming cost V 0 bases and J 9 bases; bases outside gene matches: 14. Germline V gene sequence: CDR1 LGHNA, CDR2 YSLEER. This CDR3 reads CASSQENTGGSMGEQFF. The CDR3 DNA follows: TGCGCCAGCAGCCAAGAAAATACGGGAGGCTCCATGGGTGAGCAGTTCTTC.

In this sample, this clone turned up once. The J gene is TRBJ2-3, the V gene TRBV7-9; 8 bases agree with TRBD2. Germline V CDR1 and CDR2: SEHNR, FQNEAQ (reference sequence). The V and J ends lost 6 bases and 4 bases, in that order; junction bases with no gene match: 9. The CDR3 is 15 amino acids. This chain's CDR3 is CASSRQAGEADTQYF. The CDR3 nucleotides are TGTGCCAGCAGTAGACAAGCGGGAGAGGCAGATACGCAGTATTTT.

The chain links TRBV5-6 to TRBJ2-5; 9 bases line up with TRBD2. The germline CDR1 and CDR2 sequences are SGHDT and YYEEEE. After removal of 7 bases from V and 5 bases from J, the junction contained 6 bases not matched to a gene. This CDR3 comprises 13 residues. The CDR3 bases are TGTGCCAGCGCCGGGACTAGCTTGGAGACCCAGTACTTC. Translating it yields CASAGTSLETQYF.

The chain links TRBV5-1 to TRBJ1-1; a weak D match, TRBD1 (6 bases). The CDR3 has 15 residues. The V and J ends lost 3 bases and 1 base respectively, with 13 bases between them. Per the germline V gene, CDR1 is SGHRS and CDR2 is YFSETQ. The CDR3 region is CASSWEQGPNTEAFF. CDR3 nucleotide sequence: TGCGCCAGCAGCTGGGAACAGGGCCCGAACACTGAAGCTTTCTTT.

The chain is built from TRBV5-6 and TRBJ1-1; D is unresolved. V lost 2 bases to trimming and J lost 1 base, with 12 bases between them. CDR3 length: 15 amino acids. Germline CDR1 SGHDT, CDR2 YYEEEE. The CDR3 nucleotides are TGTGCCAGCAGCTTTTTCGCCGGGCGGAACACTGAAGCTTTCTTT. Translation: CASSFFAGRNTEAFF.

The rearrangement uses TRBV27 and TRBJ1-6, with a weak D call TRBD1 (5 bases). Germline values: CDR1 MNHEY, CDR2 SMNVEV (reference sequence). The CDR3 sequence is 18 residues long. Deletions cut 6 bases from V and 3 bases from J, with 21 bases between. DNA for the CDR3: TGTGCCAGCAGGGACGATACTGTAGGGGTCCTCTATAATTCACCCCTCCACTTT. It translates to CASRDDTVGVLYNSPLHF.

V gene TRBV29-1 combines with J gene TRBJ1-1, with D hard to call. This CDR3 is built from 14 residues. Germline-derived CDR1 and CDR2 are SQVTM and ANQGSEA. V shed 6 bases and J shed 5 bases, with 19 bases lying between them. The CDR3 bases are TGCAGCGTCAATCTTTTCGGGCCCGGGACTGAAGCTTTCTTT. Translating gives CSVNLFGPGTEAFF.

The rearrangement joins TRBV7-2 to TRBJ1-1; 8 nucleotides match TRBD1. V was clipped by 3 bases and J by 1 base; unmatched bases: 4. The CDR3 consists of 15 residues. Looked up from germline, CDR1 is SGHTA and CDR2 is FQGNSA. The CDR3: CASSFAGTGNTEAFF. The CDR3 region has the DNA TGTGCCAGCAGCTTCGCCGGGACAGGGAACACTGAAGCTTTCTTT. The full variable domain, rest sourced from reference TRBV7-2 and TRBJ1-1, is GAGVSQSPSNKVTEKGKDVELRCDPISGHTALYWYRQSLGQGLEFLIYFQGNSAPDKSGLPSDRFSAERTGGSVSTLTIQRTQQEDSAVYLCASSFAGTGNTEAFFGQGTRLTVV.

The CDR3 sequence: CSVEGPTGAFF. DNA of the CDR3: TGCAGCGTTGAAGGGCCCACGGGAGCTTTCTTT. This chain joins TRBV29-1 and TRBJ1-1; D not certain. Between the trimmed V and J ends, which lost 1 base and 10 bases, there was a span of 10 bases. The CDR3 spans 11 residues. The V gene's germline CDR1 is SQVTM and CDR2 ANQGSEA.

This clone was counted a single time. The chain combines TRBV6-1 with TRBJ1-3, with 8 bases that match TRBD1. The V gene end was trimmed by 6 bases and the J gene end by 1 base; junction bases not matched to a gene: 2. The germline V gene encodes CDR1 MNHNS and CDR2 SASEGT. The CDR3 has 14 residues. CDR3 nucleotides: TGTGCCAGCAGGGACAGGGTTTCTGGAAACACCATATATTTT. Translated: CASRDRVSGNTIYF.

The CDR3: CASSIGQGAVRQFF. The CDR3 coding sequence is TGTGCCAGTAGTATAGGTCAGGGGGCTGTGAGGCAGTTCTTC. The V call is TRBV19, the J call TRBJ2-1, with 8 bases identical to TRBD1. The CDR3 is made up of 14 amino acids. Unmatched junction bases numbered 8, after V lost 1 base and J lost 12 bases. CDR1 and CDR2 from the germline V gene are LNHDA and SQIVND (reference sequence).

J is TRBJ2-5 and V is TRBV4-2, with a weak D call TRBD2 (5 bases). Germline lookup yields CDR1 LGHNA and CDR2 YNFKEQ. V lost 4 bases, J lost 5 bases, and 11 bases lay in between. CDR3 length: 13 residues. The CDR3 is CASSPGSEETQYF. In DNA form, the CDR3 reads TGTGCCAGCAGCCCTGGGAGTGAGGAGACCCAGTACTTC.

This sequence joins TRBV11-2 and TRBJ2-7, with D uncertain. CDR3 length: 15 amino acids. Germline CDR1 SGHAT, CDR2 FQNNGV. V was pared by 0 bases and J by 1 base, with 10 bases between. The CDR3 loop is CASSLDLPRSYEQYF. CDR3 in DNA: TGTGCCAGCAGCTTAGATCTTCCCCGGTCCTACGAGCAGTACTTC.

The genes are TRBV6-5 and TRBJ2-2, with D possibly being TRBD1 (6 bases). The CDR3 extends over 14 amino acids. Germline loops: CDR1 MNHEY, CDR2 SVGAGI. The V gene lost 3 bases and the J gene lost 5 bases, with 10 bases spanning the gap. Written as DNA, the CDR3 is TGTGCCAGCAGTTATCAGGGGCGAACCGGGGAGCTGTTTTTT. The encoded protein is CASSYQGRTGELFF.

This chain links TRBV29-1 with TRBJ2-2, with D possibly TRBD2 on 6 matching bases. Trimming left V 3 bases short and J 4 bases short, with 12 bases between. The CDR3 is made up of 14 amino acids. Germline V lookup: CDR1 SQVTM, CDR2 ANQGSEA. As DNA, the CDR3 is TGCAGCGTTGATATTAGCGGCCTCACCGGGGAGCTGTTTTTT. Translating gives CSVDISGLTGELFF.

V is TRBV27 and J is TRBJ1-1, with D hard to call. CDR3 length: 13 residues. V was shortened by 2 bases and J by 5 bases, with 9 bases between the two germline ends. The germline gives CDR1 MNHEY, CDR2 SMNVEV (reference sequence). The CDR3 reads CASSLARPTEAFF. The CDR3, as DNA: TGTGCCAGCAGTTTAGCCAGGCCTACTGAAGCTTTCTTT.